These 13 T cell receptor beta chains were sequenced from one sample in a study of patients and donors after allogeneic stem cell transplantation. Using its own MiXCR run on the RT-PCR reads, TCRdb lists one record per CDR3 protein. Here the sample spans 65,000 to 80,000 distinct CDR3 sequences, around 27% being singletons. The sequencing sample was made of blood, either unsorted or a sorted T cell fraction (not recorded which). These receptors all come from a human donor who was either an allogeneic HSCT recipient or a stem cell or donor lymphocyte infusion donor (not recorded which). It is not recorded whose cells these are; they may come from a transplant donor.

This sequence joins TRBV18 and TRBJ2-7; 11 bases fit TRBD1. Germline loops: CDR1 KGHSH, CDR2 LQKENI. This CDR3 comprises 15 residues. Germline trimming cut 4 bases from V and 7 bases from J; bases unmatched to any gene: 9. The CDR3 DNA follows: TGTGCCAGCTCACGGACGGGACAGGGGGTGGAAGAGCAGTACTTC. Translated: CASSRTGQGVEEQYF.

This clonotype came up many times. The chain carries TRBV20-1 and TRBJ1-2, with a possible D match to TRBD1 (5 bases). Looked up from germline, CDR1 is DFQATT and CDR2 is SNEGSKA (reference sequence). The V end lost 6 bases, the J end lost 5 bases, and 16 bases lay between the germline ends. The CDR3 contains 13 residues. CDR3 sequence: CSAQHRDSYGYTF. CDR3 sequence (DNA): TGCAGTGCCCAACATCGGGACTCATATGGCTACACCTTC.

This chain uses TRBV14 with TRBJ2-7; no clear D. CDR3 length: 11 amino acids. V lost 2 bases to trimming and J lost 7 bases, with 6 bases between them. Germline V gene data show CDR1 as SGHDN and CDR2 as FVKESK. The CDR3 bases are TGTGCCAGCAGCCAATCATGGGAGCAGTACTTC. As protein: CASSQSWEQYF.

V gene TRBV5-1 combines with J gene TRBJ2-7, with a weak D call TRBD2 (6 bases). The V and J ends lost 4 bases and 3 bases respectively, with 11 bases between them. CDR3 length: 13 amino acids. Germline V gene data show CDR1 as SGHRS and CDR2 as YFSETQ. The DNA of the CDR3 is TGCGCCAGCAGCGCCTGGGGGGACTACGAGCAGTACTTC. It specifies CASSAWGDYEQYF.

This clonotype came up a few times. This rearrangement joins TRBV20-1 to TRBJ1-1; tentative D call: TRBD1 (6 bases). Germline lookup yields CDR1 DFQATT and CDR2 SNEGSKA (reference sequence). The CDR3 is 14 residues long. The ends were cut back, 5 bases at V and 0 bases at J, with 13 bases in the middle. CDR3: CSARPGHMNTEAFF. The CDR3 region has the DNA TGCAGTGCTCGACCGGGACATATGAACACTGAAGCTTTCTTT.

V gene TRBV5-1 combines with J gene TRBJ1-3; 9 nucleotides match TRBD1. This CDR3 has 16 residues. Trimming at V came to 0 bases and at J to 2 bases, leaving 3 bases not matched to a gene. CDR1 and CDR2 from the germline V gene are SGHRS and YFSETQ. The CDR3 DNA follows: TGCGCCAGCAGCTTGGAAGGGGACAGGGCTGGAAACACCATATATTTT. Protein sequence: CASSLEGDRAGNTIYF. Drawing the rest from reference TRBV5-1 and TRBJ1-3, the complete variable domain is KAGVTQTPRYLIKTRGQQVTLSCSPISGHRSVSWYQQTPGQGLQFLFEYFSETQRNKGNFPGRFSGRQFSNSRSEMNVSTLELGDSALYLCASSLEGDRAGNTIYFGEGSWLTVV.

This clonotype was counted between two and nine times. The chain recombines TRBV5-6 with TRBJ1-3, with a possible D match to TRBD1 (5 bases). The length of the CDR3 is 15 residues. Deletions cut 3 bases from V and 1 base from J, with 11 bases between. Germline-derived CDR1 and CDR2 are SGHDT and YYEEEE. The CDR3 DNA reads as TGTGCCAGCAGCTCCAGGGAGATTTCTGGAAACACCATATATTTT. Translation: CASSSREISGNTIYF.

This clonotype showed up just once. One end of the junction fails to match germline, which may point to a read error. The CDR3 nucleotides read TGCGGTGCTAGAGATCCGAAAGGGAATAGCAATCAGCCCCAGCATTTT. Protein product: CGARDPKGNSNQPQHF. V is TRBV20-1 and J is TRBJ1-5; no firm D call. From germline, CDR1 is DFQATT and CDR2 SNEGSKA (reference sequence). The CDR3 totals 16 residues.

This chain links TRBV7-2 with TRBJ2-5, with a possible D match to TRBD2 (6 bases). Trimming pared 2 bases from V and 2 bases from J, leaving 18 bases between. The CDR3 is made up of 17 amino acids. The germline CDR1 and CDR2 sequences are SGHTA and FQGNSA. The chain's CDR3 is CASSLPRLAGPQETQYF. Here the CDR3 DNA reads TGTGCCAGCAGCTTACCCAGACTGGCGGGGCCACAAGAGACCCAGTACTTC.

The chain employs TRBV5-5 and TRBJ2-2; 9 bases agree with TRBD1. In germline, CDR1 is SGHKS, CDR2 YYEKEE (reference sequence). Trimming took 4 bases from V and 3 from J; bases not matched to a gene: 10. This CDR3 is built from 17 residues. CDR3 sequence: CASSLRTGALDTGELFF. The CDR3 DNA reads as TGTGCCAGCAGCCTAAGGACAGGGGCCCTAGACACCGGGGAGCTGTTTTTT.

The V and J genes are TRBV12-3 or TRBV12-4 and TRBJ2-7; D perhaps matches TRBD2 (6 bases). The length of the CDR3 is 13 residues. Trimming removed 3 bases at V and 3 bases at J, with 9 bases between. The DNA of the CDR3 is TGTGCCAGCAGTTTTACAGCGGGCTACGAGCAGTACTTC. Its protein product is CASSFTAGYEQYF.

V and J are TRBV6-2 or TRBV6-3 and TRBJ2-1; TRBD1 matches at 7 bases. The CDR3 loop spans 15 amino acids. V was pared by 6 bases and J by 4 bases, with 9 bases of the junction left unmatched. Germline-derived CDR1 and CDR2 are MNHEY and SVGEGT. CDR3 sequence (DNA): TGTGCCAGCAGGGCCGACAGGGCGGTATACAATGAGCAGTTCTTC. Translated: CASRADRAVYNEQFF.

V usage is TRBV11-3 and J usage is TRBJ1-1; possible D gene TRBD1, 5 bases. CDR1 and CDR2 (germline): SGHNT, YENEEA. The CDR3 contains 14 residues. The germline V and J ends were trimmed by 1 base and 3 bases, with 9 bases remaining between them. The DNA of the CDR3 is TGTGCCAGCAGCTTAGTGGTCAGGGACACTGAAGCTTTCTTT. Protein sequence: CASSLVVRDTEAFF.